This T cell receptor (beta chain) is drawn from a study of PD-1 blockade in classical Hodgkin lymphoma. Only in-frame clones appear in the TCRdb table, and some are missing; sequencing was by immunoSEQ multiplex PCR. The table includes about 37,000 clones, over 60% detected once. CDR3 size: 15 residues. Trimming pared 4 bases from V and 0 bases from J, leaving 13 bases between. The germline V gene encodes CDR1 SGHTS and CDR2 YDEGEE. All patients relapsed after autologous stem cell transplantation, and brentuximab vedotin exposure varied. This chain joins TRBV5-8 and TRBJ1-2; D uncertain. The input for sequencing was peripheral blood mononuclear cells (PBMCs), taken before the second cycle of nivolumab. The sequence came from a human donor with classical Hodgkin lymphoma. CDR3 sequence (DNA): TGTGCCAGCAGCCACGGTCCTTCCTCTAACTATGGCTACACCTTC. Translating it yields CASSHGPSSNYGYTF.